This T cell receptor beta chain was sequenced during a study of memory CD4+ T cells and cytomegalovirus serostatus. In germline, CDR1 is SGHAT, CDR2 FQNNGV. J gave up 8 bases and V 5 bases, and 8 bases lay outside the gene matches. This CDR3 is 14 amino acids long. Single viable CD3+CD4+CD8-CD45RO+ cells were sorted as the memory CD4+ T cells. Positive selection with CD4 microbeads enriched total CD4+ T cells. General study points: Each of approximately 61 CMV-associated TCRbeta sequences occurred in one to five individuals.

Authors' data handling: After removing out-of-frame reads, over 2 million distinct TCRbeta sequences remained. Measured with immunoSEQ multiplex PCR; TCRdb has only the in-frame clones, and not every one. V, J and clone size derive from that table, while D and trimming were established from the DNA sequence. Here the sample spans 56,000 or so clones, 82% being singletons. As to this clone: Its antigen is not identified.

The specimen was memory CD4+ T cells from blood. The receptor's source is an adult in good health and CMV-seronegative. This chain joins TRBV11-2 and TRBJ1-1; 10 nucleotides match TRBD1. As DNA, the CDR3 is TGTGCCAGCAGCCTGACAGGGGGCGGTGAGGAAGCTTTCTTT. This gives the protein CASSLTGGGEEAFF.